Sequencing of this T cell receptor (beta chain) was carried out in a study of cytomegalovirus exposure and HLA in healthy donors. The PCR made use of 60 Vbeta and 13 Jbeta primers. Data came from immunoSEQ multiplex PCR; TCRdb stores just in-frame clones and leaves some out. The sample carries approximately 150,000 clones, 77% recorded once. With V trimmed by 0 bases and J by 4 bases, 3 bases remained unmatched. This CDR3 comprises 14 residues. Germline lookup yields CDR1 SGHDT and CDR2 YYEEEE. The material sequenced was PBMCs. This sequence joins TRBV5-6 and TRBJ2-7; 8 bases align to TRBD1. The origin of this receptor is a woman aged 60-70 years in good health and CMV-seronegative. The CDR3: CASSLGTGNYEQYF. The CDR3 nucleotides are TGTGCCAGCAGCTTGGGGACAGGGAATTACGAGCAGTACTTC.